The entry below gives a single T cell receptor (beta chain) sequence along with its context. Its specificity is unknown. This specimen belongs to a study of blood T cells in healthy people across ages. The study's findings and limits: TCR beta diversity, measured per million T cells, fell in a roughly linear way with age.

PCR was performed a second time for about 7 to 12 cycles using a sample-barcoded 5' primer and a J-beta primer mix. TCRdb used MiXCR to reprocess the 5' RACE reads, holding one entry per CDR3 protein. Of about 970,000 distinct CDR3 sequences in the sample, 51% were seen once. CDR1 and CDR2 (germline): DFQATT, SNEGSKA (reference sequence). The CDR3 covers 15 residues. Per sample, at least 5 micrograms of total RNA were extracted. The rearrangement links TRBV20-1 to TRBJ2-1, with 10 nucleotides matching TRBD2. The assigned J gene may be wrong: the sequence end matches TRBJ2-7 better. Source material: blood. The sequence was obtained from an older woman in good health. The CDR3 is CSARGSGGTYNEQYF. The CDR3 DNA is TGCAGTGCTAGAGGTAGCGGGGGGACCTACAATGAGCAGTACTTC.